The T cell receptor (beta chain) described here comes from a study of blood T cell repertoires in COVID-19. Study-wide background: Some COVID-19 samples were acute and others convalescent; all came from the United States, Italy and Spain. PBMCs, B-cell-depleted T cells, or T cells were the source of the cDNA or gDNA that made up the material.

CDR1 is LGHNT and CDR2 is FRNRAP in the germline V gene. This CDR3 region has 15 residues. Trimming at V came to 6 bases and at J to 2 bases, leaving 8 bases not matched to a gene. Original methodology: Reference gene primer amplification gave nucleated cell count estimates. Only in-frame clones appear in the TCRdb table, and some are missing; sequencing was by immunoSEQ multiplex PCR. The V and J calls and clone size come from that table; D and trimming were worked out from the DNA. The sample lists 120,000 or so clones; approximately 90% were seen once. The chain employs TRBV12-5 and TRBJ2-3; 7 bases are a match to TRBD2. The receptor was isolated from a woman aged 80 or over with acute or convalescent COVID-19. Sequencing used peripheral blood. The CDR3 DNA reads TGTGCTAGTGGCCGGACTAGGGTTGACACAGATACGCAGTATTTT. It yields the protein CASGRTRVDTDTQYF.